Below, one T cell receptor beta chain is given with its context. The data were taken from a study of technical replicates of blood from a handful of donors. The protocol was immunoSEQ multiplex PCR, while the TCRdb copy is restricted to in-frame clones and leaves out a portion. The top ten clones hold 4% to 5% of a sample with fewer than 80,000 clones, under 90% of them seen once. This CDR3 is built from 17 residues. The trim removed 2 bases at V and 6 bases at J, leaving 11 bases unmatched. The germline gives CDR1 PRHDT, CDR2 FYEKMQ (reference sequence). Sequencing used PBMCs. The chain is built from TRBV13 and TRBJ2-1; 9 nucleotides align to TRBD1. The receptor was isolated from a human donor in good health. Some clones in this sample may be carry-over from other donors' samples. In DNA, the CDR3 is TGTGCCAGCAGCTTAAGATGGGGACAGGGAGGGGGCAATGAGCAGTTCTTC. This translates into CASSLRWGQGGGNEQFF.